In its sample, the clone carrying this T cell receptor (beta chain) was seen a few times. The antigen remains unidentified. This entry belongs to a study of memory CD4+ T cells and cytomegalovirus serostatus. Produced via immunoSEQ multiplex PCR; TCRdb's table is partial and in-frame only. The table shows tens of thousands of clones, with roughly 75% occurring only once. Study-level results: About two fifths of the roughly 150 known CMV-associated TCRbeta sequences appeared in CD4+ memory.

Single viable CD3+CD4+CD8-CD45RO+ cells were sorted as the memory CD4+ T cells. CDR3 length: 13 residues. Between the trimmed V and J ends, which lost 7 bases and 1 base, there was a span of 10 bases. The V gene's germline CDR1 is MNHEY and CDR2 SMNVEV (reference sequence). The sequence derives from an adult in good health and CMV-seronegative. This rearrangement joins TRBV27 to TRBJ1-1, with D maybe TRBD1 (5 bases). The sample taken for sequencing was memory CD4+ T cells from blood. Here the CDR3 reads CASMRQRNTEAFF. DNA of the CDR3: TGTGCCAGCATGAGACAGCGGAACACTGAAGCTTTCTTT.